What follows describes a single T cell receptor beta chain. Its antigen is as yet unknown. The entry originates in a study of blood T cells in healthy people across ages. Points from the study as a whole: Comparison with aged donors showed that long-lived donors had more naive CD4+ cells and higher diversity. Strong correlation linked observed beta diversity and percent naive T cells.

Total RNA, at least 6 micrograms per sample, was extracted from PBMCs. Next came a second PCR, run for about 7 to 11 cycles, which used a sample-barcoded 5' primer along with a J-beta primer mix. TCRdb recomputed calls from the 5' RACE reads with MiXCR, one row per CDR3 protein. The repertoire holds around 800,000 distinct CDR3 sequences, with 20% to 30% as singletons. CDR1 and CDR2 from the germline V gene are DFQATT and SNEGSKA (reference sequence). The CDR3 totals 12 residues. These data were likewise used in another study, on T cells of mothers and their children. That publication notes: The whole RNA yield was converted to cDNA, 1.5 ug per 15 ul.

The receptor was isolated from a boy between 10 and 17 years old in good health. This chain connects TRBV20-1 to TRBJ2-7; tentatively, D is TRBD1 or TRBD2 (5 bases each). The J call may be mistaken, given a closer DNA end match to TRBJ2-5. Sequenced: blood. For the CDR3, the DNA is TGCAGTGCCGAGGGACCCTCGGAGACCCAGTACTTC. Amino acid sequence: CSAEGPSETQYF.